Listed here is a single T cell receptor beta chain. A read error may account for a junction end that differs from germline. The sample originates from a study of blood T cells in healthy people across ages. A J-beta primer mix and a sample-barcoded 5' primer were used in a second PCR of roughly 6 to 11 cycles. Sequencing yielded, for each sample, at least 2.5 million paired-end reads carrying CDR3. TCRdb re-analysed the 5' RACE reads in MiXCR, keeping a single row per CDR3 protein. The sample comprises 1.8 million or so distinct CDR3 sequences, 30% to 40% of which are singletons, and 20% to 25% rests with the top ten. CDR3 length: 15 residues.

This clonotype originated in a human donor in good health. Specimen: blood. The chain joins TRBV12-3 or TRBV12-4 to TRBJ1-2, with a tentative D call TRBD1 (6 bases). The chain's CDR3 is CASSWGPATNYGYSF. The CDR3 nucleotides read TGTGCCAGCAGTTGGGGGCCCGCTACTAACTATGGCTACTCCTTC.